These 17 T cell receptor beta chains were sequenced from one sample in a study of blood T cell repertoires in COVID-19. The method was immunoSEQ multiplex PCR; TCRdb's version includes in-frame clones alone and lacks a portion of them. The sample contains under 250,000 clones, about nine tenths of which appear only once. The sequenced material came from PBMCs or T cells enriched from blood (not recorded which). These receptors all stem from a man in his forties who had recovered from COVID-19.

The chain combines TRBV11-2 with TRBJ1-1, with 7 bases matching TRBD1. This CDR3 is 14 amino acids long. V shed 0 bases, J shed 8 bases, and the junction held 6 bases outside the gene matches. The germline V gene has CDR1 SGHAT and CDR2 FQNNGV. The CDR3 region is CASSLDSGGSEAFF. The CDR3 coding sequence is TGTGCCAGCAGCTTAGATTCAGGGGGGTCCGAAGCTTTCTTT.

The chain employs TRBV30 and TRBJ1-5, with a possible D match to TRBD1 (6 bases). The CDR3 has 12 amino acids. V was clipped by 4 bases and J by 6 bases, with 10 bases between them. Germline CDR1 GTSNPN, CDR2 SVGIG (reference sequence). The CDR3 region is CAWNGGSQPQHF. CDR3 sequence (DNA): TGTGCCTGGAATGGGGGCAGTCAGCCCCAGCATTTT.

This rearrangement joins TRBV6-1 to TRBJ2-7, with D possibly TRBD1 on 6 matching bases. Germline CDR1 is MNHNS and CDR2 is SASEGT. The ends were cut back, 0 bases at V and 2 bases at J, with 8 bases in the middle. CDR3 length: 14 amino acids. The DNA for the CDR3 is TGTGCCAGCAGTGAAGCGACAGGTGCCTACGAGCAGTACTTC. Its translation: CASSEATGAYEQYF.

This rearrangement joins TRBV27 to TRBJ1-2, with TRBD1 matching 8 bases. CDR3 length: 13 residues. With 9 bases clipped from V and 3 bases from J, the junction kept 6 bases outside the gene matches. Germline V CDR1 and CDR2: MNHEY, SMNVEV (reference sequence). The CDR3 is CARGDRYHYGYTF. The DNA of the CDR3 is TGTGCCAGGGGGGACAGGTATCACTATGGCTACACCTTC.

The chain uses TRBV28 and TRBJ1-2; D remains unclear. The germline V gene has CDR1 MDHEN and CDR2 SYDVKM. Deletions cut 7 bases from V and 3 bases from J, with 9 bases between. The CDR3 is 12 amino acids. The CDR3 DNA follows: TGTGCCAGCAACCCCGGGGACTATGGCTACACCTTC. It encodes CASNPGDYGYTF.

The genes are TRBV6-5 and TRBJ1-2, with 8 bases lining up with TRBD1. V lost 5 bases and J lost 4; bases outside the gene matches: 6. The CDR3 has 14 residues. The germline V gene encodes CDR1 MNHEY and CDR2 SVGAGI. The CDR3, as DNA: TGTGCCAGCAGTCCCGGGACAGGTTTCTATGGCTACACCTTC. Amino acids: CASSPGTGFYGYTF.

This chain links TRBV5-8 with TRBJ2-1, with 8 bases identical to TRBD1. This CDR3 contains 18 residues. Trimming at V came to 1 base and at J to 0 bases, leaving 9 bases not matched to a gene. CDR1 and CDR2 (germline): SGHTS, YDEGEE. The CDR3 region has the DNA TGTGCCAGCAGCTTGAGGCAGGGGGCCCTGAGCTCCTACAATGAGCAGTTCTTC. This codes for CASSLRQGALSSYNEQFF.

The V call is TRBV7-9, the J call TRBJ2-7; a possible D gene is TRBD2 (6 bases). The CDR3 is made up of 13 amino acids. Germline V gene data show CDR1 as SEHNR and CDR2 as FQNEAQ (reference sequence). V lost 3 bases and J 0 bases, leaving 6 bases between the germline ends. The CDR3 bases are TGTGCCAGCAGCTTCGGGAGCTCCTACGAGCAGTACTTC. Translation: CASSFGSSYEQYF.

The CDR3 loop is CASSFSSGNYNEQFF. In DNA form, the CDR3 reads TGTGCCAGCAGCTTCAGTAGCGGAAATTACAATGAGCAGTTCTTC. The chain uses TRBV11-2 and TRBJ2-1; D may be TRBD2 (6 bases). CDR1 and CDR2 (germline): SGHAT, FQNNGV. Trimming took off 3 bases at V and 4 bases at J, with 13 bases between the two ends. The CDR3 is 15 residues long.

V usage is TRBV18 and J usage is TRBJ1-4; 7 bases align to TRBD1. The V and J ends lost 2 bases and 5 bases, in that order; junction bases with no gene match: 5. Germline V gene lookup returns CDR1 KGHSH and CDR2 LQKENI. The CDR3 is 15 amino acids. In DNA, the CDR3 is TGTGCCAGCTCACCAATACAGGGGCAGAATGAAAAACTGTTTTTT. Amino acid sequence: CASSPIQGQNEKLFF.

The chain links TRBV7-9 to TRBJ2-1, with a tentative D call TRBD1 (5 bases). This CDR3 contains 13 residues. Germline CDR1 reads SEHNR; CDR2 reads FQNEAQ (reference sequence). V lost 5 bases and J lost 9, with 14 bases in between. CDR3 residues: CASSRQGLGEQFF. The CDR3 nucleotides are TGTGCCAGCAGCAGGCAGGGTCTTGGTGAGCAGTTCTTC.

DNA for the CDR3: TGTGCCACCAGCAGAGATCTATCCACCTCTGGAAACACCATATATTTT. It translates to CATSRDLSTSGNTIYF. This chain uses TRBV15 with TRBJ1-3, with unresolved D. The germline V gene has CDR1 LNHNV and CDR2 YYDKDF (reference sequence). The length of the CDR3 is 16 residues. The V end was cut by 0 bases, the J end by 0 bases, with 9 bases between.

The chain employs TRBV7-8 and TRBJ2-2; TRBD2 aligns across 7 bases. Germline V gives CDR1 SGHVS, CDR2 FQNEAQ. The CDR3 runs 16 residues. Germline trimming cut 2 bases from V and 2 bases from J; bases unmatched to any gene: 5. The CDR3 nucleotides read TGTGCCAGCAGCTTAATGGCTAGCGGAAACACCGGGGAGCTGTTTTTT. Its translation is CASSLMASGNTGELFF.

The chain uses TRBV18 and TRBJ2-7, with 12 bases identical to TRBD2. Germline assignment: CDR1 KGHSH and CDR2 LQKENI. With 2 bases clipped from V and 2 bases from J, the junction kept 4 bases outside the gene matches. The CDR3 has 16 residues. CDR3 DNA: TGTGCCAGCTCACCAGTTCTAGCGGGAGGGGCCTACGAGCAGTACTTC. It codes for CASSPVLAGGAYEQYF. The full variable domain, in which reference TRBV18 and TRBJ2-7 provide the parts outside the CDR3, is NAGVMQNPRHLVRRRGQEARLRCSPMKGHSHVYWYRQLPEEGLKFMVYLQKENIIDESGMPKERFSAEFPKEGPSILRIQQVVRGDSAAYFCASSPVLAGGAYEQYFGPGTRLTVT.

J is TRBJ1-6 and V is TRBV5-4, with D maybe TRBD1 (6 bases). CDR1 and CDR2 (germline): SGHNT, YYREEE (reference sequence). Trimming left V 1 base short and J 7 bases short, with 12 bases between. The length of the CDR3 is 15 residues. CDR3 sequence (DNA): TGTGCCAGCAGCTTGCCCCTTGGGACAAATTCACCCCTCCACTTT. This gives the protein CASSLPLGTNSPLHF.

This clone was seen only once. The chain has TRBV7-8 and TRBJ2-7, with TRBD1 matching over 11 bases. Per germline, CDR1 SGHVS and CDR2 FQNEAQ. This CDR3 is built from 14 residues. The ends lost 5 bases at V and 6 bases at J; junction bases unmatched: 6. The CDR3, as DNA: TGTGCCAGCAGCAAGGACAGGGGGCCTAGCGAGCAGTACTTC. This codes for CASSKDRGPSEQYF.

CDR3 amino acids: CASSMGRDSYNEQFF. CDR3 nucleotide sequence: TGTGCCAGTAGTATGGGCAGGGACTCCTACAATGAGCAGTTCTTC. The chain links TRBV19 to TRBJ2-1, with D possibly TRBD1 on 5 matching bases. The CDR3 runs to 15 residues. From germline, CDR1 is LNHDA and CDR2 SQIVND (reference sequence). V was shortened by 3 bases and J by 0 bases, with 9 bases between the two germline ends.